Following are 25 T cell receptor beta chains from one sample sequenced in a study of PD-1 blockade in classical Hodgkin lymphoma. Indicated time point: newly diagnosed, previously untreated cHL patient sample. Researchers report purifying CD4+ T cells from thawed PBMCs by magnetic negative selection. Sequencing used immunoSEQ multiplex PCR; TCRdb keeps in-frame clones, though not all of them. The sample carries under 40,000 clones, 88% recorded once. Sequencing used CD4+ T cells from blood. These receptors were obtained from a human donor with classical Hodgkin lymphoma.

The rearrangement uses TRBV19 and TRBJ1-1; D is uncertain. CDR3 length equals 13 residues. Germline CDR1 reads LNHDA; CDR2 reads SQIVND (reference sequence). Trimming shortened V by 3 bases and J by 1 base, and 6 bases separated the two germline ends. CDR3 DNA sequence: TGTGCCAGTAGTATGGGCCAGAACACTGAAGCTTTCTTT. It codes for CASSMGQNTEAFF.

CDR3 sequence: CASSLERGIRGYGYTF. The CDR3 DNA sequence: TGTGCCAGCAGTTTAGAACGGGGGATTCGTGGCTATGGCTACACCTTC. The chain is built from TRBV27 and TRBJ1-2; perhaps TRBD1 as D (5 bases). V shed 2 bases and J shed 4 bases, with 17 bases lying between them. The CDR3 consists of 16 residues. Germline V gives CDR1 MNHEY, CDR2 SMNVEV (reference sequence).

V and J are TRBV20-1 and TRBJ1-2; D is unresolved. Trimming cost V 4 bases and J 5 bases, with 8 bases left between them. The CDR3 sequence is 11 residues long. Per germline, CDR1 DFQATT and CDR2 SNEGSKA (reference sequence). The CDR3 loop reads CSATFGYGYTF. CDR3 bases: TGCAGTGCTACGTTCGGATATGGCTACACCTTC.

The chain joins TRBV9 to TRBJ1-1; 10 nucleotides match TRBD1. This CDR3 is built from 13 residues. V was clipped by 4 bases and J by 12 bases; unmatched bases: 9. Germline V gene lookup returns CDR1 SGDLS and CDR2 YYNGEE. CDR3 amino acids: CASSPPTGGSTFF. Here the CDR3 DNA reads TGTGCCAGCAGCCCTCCGACAGGGGGCTCGACTTTCTTT.

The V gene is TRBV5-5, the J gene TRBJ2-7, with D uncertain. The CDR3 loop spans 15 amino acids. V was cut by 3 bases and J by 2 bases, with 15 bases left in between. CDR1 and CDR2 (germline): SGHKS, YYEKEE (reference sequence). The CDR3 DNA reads TGTGCCAGCAGCTCCGGGCCAGATTACCCCTACGAGCAGTACTTC. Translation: CASSSGPDYPYEQYF.

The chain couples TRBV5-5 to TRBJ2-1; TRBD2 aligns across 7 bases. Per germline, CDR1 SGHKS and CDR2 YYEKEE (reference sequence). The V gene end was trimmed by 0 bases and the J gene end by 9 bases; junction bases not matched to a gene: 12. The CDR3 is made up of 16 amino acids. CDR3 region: CASSLVPGGGRAEQFF. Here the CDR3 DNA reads TGTGCCAGCAGCTTGGTACCTGGGGGAGGGAGGGCTGAGCAGTTCTTC. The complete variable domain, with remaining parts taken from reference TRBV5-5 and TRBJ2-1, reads DAGVTQSPTHLIKTRGQQVTLRCSPISGHKSVSWYQQVLGQGPQFIFQYYEKEERGRGNFPDRFSARQFPNYSSELNVNALLLGDSALYLCASSLVPGGGRAEQFFGPGTRLTVL.

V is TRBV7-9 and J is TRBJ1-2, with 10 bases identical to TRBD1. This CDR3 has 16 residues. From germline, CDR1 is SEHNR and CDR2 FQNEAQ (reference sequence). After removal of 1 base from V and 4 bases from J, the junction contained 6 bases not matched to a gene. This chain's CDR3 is CASSLEGQGISYGYTF. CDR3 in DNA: TGTGCCAGCAGCTTAGAGGGACAGGGGATCAGCTATGGCTACACCTTC.

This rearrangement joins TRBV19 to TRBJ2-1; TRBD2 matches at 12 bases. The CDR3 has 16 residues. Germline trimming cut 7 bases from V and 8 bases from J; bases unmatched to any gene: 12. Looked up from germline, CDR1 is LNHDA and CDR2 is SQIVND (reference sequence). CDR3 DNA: TGTGCCAGTACTTCCGGGACTAGCGGGCGGTGGGATGAGCAGTTCTTC. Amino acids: CASTSGTSGRWDEQFF.

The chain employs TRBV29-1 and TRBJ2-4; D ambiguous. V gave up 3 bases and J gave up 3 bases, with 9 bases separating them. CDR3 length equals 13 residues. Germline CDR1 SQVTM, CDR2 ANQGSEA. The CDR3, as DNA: TGCAGCGTTGAGTCTGGGGTCAAAAACATTCAGTACTTC. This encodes CSVESGVKNIQYF.

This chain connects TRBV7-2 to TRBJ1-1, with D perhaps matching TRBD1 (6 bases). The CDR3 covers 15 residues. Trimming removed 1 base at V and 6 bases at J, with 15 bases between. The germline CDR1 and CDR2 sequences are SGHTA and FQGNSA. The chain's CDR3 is CASSLEAPGVAEAFF. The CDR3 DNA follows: TGTGCCAGCAGCTTAGAGGCGCCAGGGGTGGCTGAAGCTTTCTTT.

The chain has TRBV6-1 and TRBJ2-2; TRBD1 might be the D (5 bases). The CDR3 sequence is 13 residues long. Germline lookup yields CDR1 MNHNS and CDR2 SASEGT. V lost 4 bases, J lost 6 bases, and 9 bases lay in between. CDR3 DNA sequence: TGTGCCAGCAGTGCGTTAGGGGCCGGGGAGCTGTTTTTT. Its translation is CASSALGAGELFF.

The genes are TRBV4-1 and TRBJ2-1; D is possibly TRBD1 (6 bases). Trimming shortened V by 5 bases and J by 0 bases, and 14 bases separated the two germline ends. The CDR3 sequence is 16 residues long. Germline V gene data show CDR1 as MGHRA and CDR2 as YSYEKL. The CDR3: CASSARQVSSYNEQFF. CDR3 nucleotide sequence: TGCGCCAGCAGCGCCAGACAGGTGAGCTCCTACAATGAGCAGTTCTTC.

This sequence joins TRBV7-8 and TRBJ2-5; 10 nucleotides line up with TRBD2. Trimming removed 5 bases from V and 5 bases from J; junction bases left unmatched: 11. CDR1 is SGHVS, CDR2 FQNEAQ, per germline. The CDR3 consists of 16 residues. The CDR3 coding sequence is TGTGCCAGCAGCCCTTACCCTAGCGGGAGAGATGAGACCCAGTACTTC. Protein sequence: CASSPYPSGRDETQYF.

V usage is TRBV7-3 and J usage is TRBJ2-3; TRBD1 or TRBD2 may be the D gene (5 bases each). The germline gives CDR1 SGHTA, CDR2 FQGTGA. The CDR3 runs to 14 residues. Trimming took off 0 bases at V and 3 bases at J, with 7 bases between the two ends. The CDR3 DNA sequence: TGTGCCAGCAGCTTAACGGGACCTACAGATACGCAGTATTTT. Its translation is CASSLTGPTDTQYF.

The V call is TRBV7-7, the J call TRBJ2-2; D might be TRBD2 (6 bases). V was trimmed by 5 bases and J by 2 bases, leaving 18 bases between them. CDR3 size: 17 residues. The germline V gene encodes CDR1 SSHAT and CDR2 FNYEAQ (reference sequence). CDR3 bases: TGTGCCAGCAGCCCCCCTGGAGGGCGGGAAAACACCGGGGAGCTGTTTTTT. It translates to CASSPPGGRENTGELFF. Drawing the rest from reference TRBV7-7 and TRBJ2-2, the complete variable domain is GAGVSQSPRYKVTKRGQDVTLRCDPISSHATLYWYQQALGQGPEFLTYFNYEAQPDKSGLPSDRFSAERPEGSISTLTIQRTEQRDSAMYRCASSPPGGRENTGELFFGEGSRLTVL.

CDR3 residues: CASSLKGRGAQETQYF. In nucleotides, the CDR3 is TGTGCCAGCAGCTTAAAAGGGAGGGGGGCCCAAGAGACCCAGTACTTC. The gene calls are TRBV7-8 and TRBJ2-5, with TRBD2 as a possible D gene (7 bases). The CDR3 consists of 16 residues. Trimming removed 2 bases from V and 1 base from J, with 14 bases in between. The germline V gene encodes CDR1 SGHVS and CDR2 FQNEAQ. Full variable domain (rest looked up from reference TRBV7-8 and TRBJ2-5): GAGVSQSPRYKVAKRGQDVALRCDPISGHVSLFWYQQALGQGPEFLTYFQNEAQLDKSGLPSDRFFAERPEGSVSTLKIQRTQQEDSAVYLCASSLKGRGAQETQYFGPGTRLLVL.

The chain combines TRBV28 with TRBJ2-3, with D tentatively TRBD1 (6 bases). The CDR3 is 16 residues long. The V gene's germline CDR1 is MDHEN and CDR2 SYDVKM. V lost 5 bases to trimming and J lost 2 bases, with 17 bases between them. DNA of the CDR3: TGTGCCAGCAGTCCCTTGGACAGATACTACACAGATACGCAGTATTTT. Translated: CASSPLDRYYTDTQYF.

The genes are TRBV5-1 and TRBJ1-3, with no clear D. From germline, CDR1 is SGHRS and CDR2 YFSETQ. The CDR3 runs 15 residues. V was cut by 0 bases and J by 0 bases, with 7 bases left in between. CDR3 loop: CASSLAGSSGNTIYF. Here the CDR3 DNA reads TGCGCCAGCAGCTTGGCCGGAAGCTCTGGAAACACCATATATTTT.

CDR3 bases: TGTGCCAGCAGCATTGGACTAGCGGGAGTTCAAGATACGCAGTATTTT. Translated, it gives CASSIGLAGVQDTQYF. This sequence joins TRBV7-6 and TRBJ2-3, with 13 bases fitting TRBD2. V gave up 5 bases and J gave up 5 bases; unmatched junction bases: 7. The CDR3 has 16 amino acids. Germline V gene lookup returns CDR1 SGHVS and CDR2 FNYEAQ.

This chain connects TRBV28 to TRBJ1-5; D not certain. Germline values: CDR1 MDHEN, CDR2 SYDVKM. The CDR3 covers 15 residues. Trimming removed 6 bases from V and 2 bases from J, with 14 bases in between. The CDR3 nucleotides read TGTGCCAGCAGGATTAGTAGTGGTGGCAATCAGCCCCAGCATTTT. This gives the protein CASRISSGGNQPQHF.

Written as DNA, the CDR3 is TGTGCCAGCAGTGTAGACGGACAAGAGACCCAGTACTTC. It encodes CASSVDGQETQYF. V usage is TRBV6-1 and J usage is TRBJ2-5, with D unresolved. This CDR3 has 13 residues. The V end lost 4 bases, the J end lost 2 bases, and 8 bases lay between the germline ends. Germline V gene sequence: CDR1 MNHNS, CDR2 SASEGT.

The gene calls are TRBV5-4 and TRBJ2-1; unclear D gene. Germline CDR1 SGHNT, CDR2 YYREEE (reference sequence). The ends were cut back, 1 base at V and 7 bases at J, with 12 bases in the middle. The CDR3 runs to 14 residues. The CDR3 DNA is TGTGCCAGCAGCTTGTCCCTAGAACGTAATGAGCAGTTCTTC. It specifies CASSLSLERNEQFF.

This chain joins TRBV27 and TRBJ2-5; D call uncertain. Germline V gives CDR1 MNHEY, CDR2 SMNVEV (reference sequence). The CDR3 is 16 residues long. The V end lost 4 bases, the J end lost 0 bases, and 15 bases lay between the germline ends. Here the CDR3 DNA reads TGTGCCAGCAGTTATCGTGTGACAACATACCAAGAGACCCAGTACTTC. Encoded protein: CASSYRVTTYQETQYF.

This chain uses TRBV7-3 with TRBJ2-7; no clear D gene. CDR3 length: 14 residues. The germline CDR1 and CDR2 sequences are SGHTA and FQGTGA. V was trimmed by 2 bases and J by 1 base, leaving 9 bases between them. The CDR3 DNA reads TGTGCCAGCAGCTTAGCTTCAGGATCCTACGAGCAGTACTTC. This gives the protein CASSLASGSYEQYF. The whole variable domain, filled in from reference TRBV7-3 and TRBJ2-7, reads GAGVSQTPSNKVTEKGKYVELRCDPISGHTALYWYRQSLGQGPEFLIYFQGTGAADDSGLPNDRFFAVRPEGSVSTLKIQRTERGDSAVYLCASSLASGSYEQYFGPGTRLTVT.

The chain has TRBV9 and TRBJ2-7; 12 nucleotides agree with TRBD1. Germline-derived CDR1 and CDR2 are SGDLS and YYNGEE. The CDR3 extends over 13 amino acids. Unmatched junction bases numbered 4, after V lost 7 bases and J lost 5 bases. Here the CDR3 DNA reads TGTGCCAGCCCCCGGGACAGGGGGCACGAGCAGTACTTC. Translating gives CASPRDRGHEQYF.